This TCR beta chain stems from a study of blood T cell repertoires in COVID-19. The CDR3 sequence is 15 residues long. V dropped 3 bases and J dropped 7 bases, with 13 bases sitting between them. Germline V gives CDR1 LNHDA, CDR2 SQIVND (reference sequence). The method was immunoSEQ multiplex PCR; TCRdb's version includes in-frame clones alone and lacks a portion of them. There are approximately 97,000 clones in the sample; less than 85% occur only once, and 38% lies in the top ten. V is TRBV19 and J is TRBJ1-6, with a weak D call TRBD1 (5 bases). The sequenced sample consisted of peripheral blood. The TCR sequence derives from an elderly man with acute or convalescent COVID-19. CDR3 region: CASSIGPGYNSPLHF. DNA of the CDR3: TGTGCCAGTAGTATCGGGCCAGGGTACAATTCACCCCTCCACTTT.